This T cell receptor beta chain was recorded in a study of blood T cell repertoires in COVID-19. At the level of the study: Researchers got acute and convalescent COVID-19 samples from the United States, Italy and Spain. From T cells, B-cell-depleted T cells, or PBMCs came the material, which was cDNA or gDNA.

V dropped 7 bases and J dropped 3 bases, with 12 bases sitting between them. The CDR3 covers 14 residues. The V gene's germline CDR1 is MNHEY and CDR2 SMNVEV (reference sequence). Authors' processing steps: Researchers report that nucleated cell counts were estimated from reference gene primer amplification. Sequencing was performed with immunoSEQ multiplex PCR; in TCRdb, only in-frame clones are kept and a portion is missing. The V and J calls and clone size come from that table; D and trimming were worked out from the DNA. The table has some 97,000 clones, 80% seen once; the top ten hold roughly 12%.

The sequencing input was peripheral blood. V is TRBV27 and J is TRBJ1-4; D remains ambiguous. The TCR comes from a woman aged 70 to 79 with acute or convalescent COVID-19. This chain's CDR3 is CASKGLGSNEKLFF. The CDR3 nucleotides are TGTGCCAGCAAAGGTCTGGGCTCTAATGAAAAACTGTTTTTT. Looking up the rest from reference TRBV27 and TRBJ1-4 gives the full variable domain: EAQVTQNPRYLITVTGKKLTVTCSQNMNHEYMSWYRQDPGLGLRQIYYSMNVEVTDKGDVPEGYKVSRKEKRNFPLILESPSPNQTSLYFCASKGLGSNEKLFFGSGTQLSVL.